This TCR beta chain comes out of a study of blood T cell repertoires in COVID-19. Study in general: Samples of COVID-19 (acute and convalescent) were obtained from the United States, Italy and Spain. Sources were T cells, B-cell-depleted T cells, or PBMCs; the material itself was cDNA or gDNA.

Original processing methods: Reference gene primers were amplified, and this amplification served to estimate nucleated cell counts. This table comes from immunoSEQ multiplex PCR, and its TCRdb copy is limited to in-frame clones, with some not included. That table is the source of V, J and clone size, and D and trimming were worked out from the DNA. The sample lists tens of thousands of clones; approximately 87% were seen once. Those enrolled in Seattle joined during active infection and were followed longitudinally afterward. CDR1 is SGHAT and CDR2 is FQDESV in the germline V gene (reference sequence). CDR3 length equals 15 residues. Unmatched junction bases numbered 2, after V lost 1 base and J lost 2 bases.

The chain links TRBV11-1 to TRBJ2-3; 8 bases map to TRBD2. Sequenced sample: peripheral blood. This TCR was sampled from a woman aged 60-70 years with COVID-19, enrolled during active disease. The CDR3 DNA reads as TGTGCCAGCAGCTTAGAAGCGGGAGCCACAGATACGCAGTATTTT. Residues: CASSLEAGATDTQYF.